These 2 T cell receptor beta chains share one sample of origin, sequenced in a study of T cells in Graves' hyperthyroidism and ophthalmopathy. Using RNA transcripts as the source, TCR beta CDR3 regions were amplified. HTBI primers were employed in a first-round RT-PCR of the TCR CDR3. TCRdb reprocessed the multiplex PCR reads with MiXCR, giving one entry per CDR3 protein. Of more than 500,000 distinct CDR3 sequences in the sample, over 35% were seen once. The specimen was peripheral blood or thyroid tissue (not recorded which). Receptors were obtained from an adult woman with Graves' disease, either hyperthyroidism or ophthalmopathy (not recorded which).

The rearrangement links TRBV5-1 to TRBJ1-4, with 7 bases lining up with TRBD1. The length of the CDR3 is 19 residues. J was trimmed by 4 bases and V by 0 bases; bases with no gene match: 15. Germline-derived CDR1 and CDR2 are SGHRS and YFSETQ. In DNA, the CDR3 is TGCGCCAGCAGCTTGGATGGGCCCCTACAGGGGTATAATAATGAAAAACTGTTTTTT. Amino acid sequence: CASSLDGPLQGYNNEKLFF.

With respect to this clonotype: Lacking the conserved final phenylalanine or tryptophan, this CDR3 likely reflects a read error. The DNA is omitted, as the CDR3 cannot be located on it reliably, and the CDR3 follows TCRdb's listing. This CDR3 reads CASSIRDR. The rearrangement links TRBV19 to TRBJ1-5; whether TRBD1, the table's D call, matches the DNA was not checked. Germline V gene data show CDR1 as LNHDA and CDR2 as SQIVND (reference sequence). The CDR3 has 8 amino acids, counting both end residues.